Listed here are 12 T cell receptor beta chains from one sample, sequenced in a study of T cell responses to AZD1222 COVID-19 vaccine. Sequencing used immunoSEQ multiplex PCR; TCRdb keeps in-frame clones, though not all of them. The sample contains approximately 100,000 clones, 70% to 90% of which appear only once. The material was peripheral blood, obtained 28 days after the second AZD1222 dose. The receptors shown here come from an adult who received the AZD1222 COVID-19 vaccine.

This clone has just a few counts. The V and J genes are TRBV4-2 and TRBJ2-2; TRBD1 is a possible D gene (6 bases). The CDR3 extends over 15 amino acids. In germline, CDR1 is LGHNA, CDR2 YNFKEQ. Deletions cut 1 base from V and 5 bases from J, with 11 bases between. The CDR3 coding sequence is TGTGCCAGCAGCCAAGGAGTTCAGGGGACCGGGGAGCTGTTTTTT. Translated, it gives CASSQGVQGTGELFF.

This clone was seen more than once but under ten times. The CDR3 region is CASSQVGQGANEQFF. CDR3 nucleotides: TGTGCCAGCAGCCAAGTAGGACAGGGGGCGAATGAGCAGTTCTTC. The genes are TRBV4-2 and TRBJ2-1; 11 nucleotides line up with TRBD1. This CDR3 has 15 amino acids. Germline-derived CDR1 and CDR2 are LGHNA and YNFKEQ. The V segment lost 1 base and the J segment 7 bases; nucleotides outside the gene matches: 3.

The V call is TRBV12-3 or TRBV12-4, the J call TRBJ1-5; D remains ambiguous. V lost 0 bases, J lost 5 bases, and 5 bases lay in between. The CDR3 sequence is 13 residues long. This chain's CDR3 is CASSLAGYQPQHF. The CDR3 DNA reads as TGTGCCAGCAGTTTAGCGGGGTATCAGCCCCAGCATTTT.

The J gene is TRBJ1-2, the V gene TRBV15; TRBD1 might be the D (5 bases). CDR1 and CDR2 from the germline V gene are LNHNV and YYDKDF (reference sequence). V was cut by 0 bases and J by 6 bases, with 14 bases left in between. The CDR3 spans 15 residues. The CDR3 DNA reads as TGTGCCACCAGCAGAGATCGTCAGGGAGGTGATGGCTACACCTTC. It is translated as CATSRDRQGGDGYTF.

The chain has TRBV27 and TRBJ1-6; 8 bases line up with TRBD1. The CDR3 has 15 amino acids. The V gene's germline CDR1 is MNHEY and CDR2 SMNVEV (reference sequence). Losses at the gene ends were 5 bases for V and 7 bases for J; bases not matched to a gene: 7. In nucleotides, the CDR3 is TGTGCCAGCAGTCATTCGGACAGGGCCAATTCACCCCTCCACTTT. This codes for CASSHSDRANSPLHF.

The chain joins TRBV5-4 to TRBJ1-2; 9 bases agree with TRBD1. The germline V gene has CDR1 SGHNT and CDR2 YYREEE (reference sequence). The CDR3 runs 13 residues. V shed 1 base and J 7 bases; nucleotides not matched to a gene: 2. Here the CDR3 reads CASSLWTGVGYTF. CDR3 sequence (DNA): TGTGCCAGCAGCTTGTGGACAGGGGTTGGCTACACCTTC.

This rearrangement joins TRBV5-1 to TRBJ1-1; 9 nucleotides agree with TRBD1. The CDR3 has 14 amino acids. The V and J ends lost 6 bases and 1 base, in that order; junction bases with no gene match: 4. CDR1 and CDR2 (germline): SGHRS, YFSETQ. CDR3 loop: CASNRGQGNTEAFF. The CDR3 DNA follows: TGCGCCAGCAACCGGGGACAGGGGAACACTGAAGCTTTCTTT.

This clone showed up just a few times. The chain couples TRBV10-3 to TRBJ1-5, with D hard to call. This CDR3 has 14 residues. Deletions cut 0 bases from V and 1 base from J, with 4 bases between. Germline V CDR1 and CDR2: ENHRY, SYGVKD. The CDR3 nucleotides are TGTGCCATCAGTGAGTCAGAAAGCAATCAGCCCCAGCATTTT. Protein: CAISESESNQPQHF.

The V and J genes are TRBV5-1 and TRBJ1-2, with D uncertain. The germline V gene has CDR1 SGHRS and CDR2 YFSETQ. V lost 0 bases, J lost 6 bases, and 9 bases lay in between. The CDR3 has 13 amino acids. The CDR3: CASSLEGAHGYTF. The CDR3 coding sequence is TGCGCCAGCAGCTTGGAGGGTGCTCATGGCTACACCTTC.

The chain is built from TRBV19 and TRBJ1-2; perhaps TRBD1 as D (6 bases). The CDR3 has 14 amino acids. The germline V gene has CDR1 LNHDA and CDR2 SQIVND (reference sequence). The germline V and J ends were trimmed by 1 base and 7 bases, with 13 bases remaining between them. CDR3: CASSIGGGASGYTF. The CDR3 DNA reads TGTGCCAGTAGTATAGGTGGGGGCGCGAGTGGCTACACCTTC. Using reference TRBV19 and TRBJ1-2 for the parts outside the CDR3, the full variable domain is DGGITQSPKYLFRKEGQNVTLSCEQNLNHDAMYWYRQDPGQGLRLIYYSQIVNDFQKGDIAEGYSVSREKKESFPLTVTSAQKNPTAFYLCASSIGGGASGYTFGSGTRLTVV.

The DNA for the CDR3 is TGTGCCAGCAGTTACTCGAGGCAGTCTGGAAACACCATATATTTT. This codes for CASSYSRQSGNTIYF. The chain joins TRBV6-5 to TRBJ1-3; D remains unclear. V was trimmed by 0 bases and J by 1 base, leaving 7 bases between them. Germline lookup yields CDR1 MNHEY and CDR2 SVGAGI. The CDR3 spans 15 residues.

V gene TRBV6-6 combines with J gene TRBJ1-2, with no clear D. In germline, CDR1 is MNHNY, CDR2 SVGAGI (reference sequence). This CDR3 is 15 amino acids long. V lost 0 bases, J lost 0 bases, and 8 bases lay in between. The CDR3 sequence: CASSYSGRANYGYTF. In nucleotides, the CDR3 is TGTGCCAGCAGTTACTCCGGACGGGCTAACTATGGCTACACCTTC.